This T cell receptor beta chain was identified during a study of T-cell reconstitution after alpha-beta-depleted transplantation in children. This clonotype showed up many times. Library preparation (for TCRbeta) was performed with unique molecular identifiers. A single record per CDR3 protein comes from TCRdb applying MiXCR to the PCR reads. The data hold some 640,000 distinct CDR3 sequences, with approximately 17% observed a single time. V lost 0 bases, J lost 4 bases, and 5 bases lay in between. The germline CDR1 and CDR2 sequences are SGHRS and YFSETQ. This CDR3 is 12 amino acids long. This TCR came from a human donor who donated a stem cell graft to a child with acute myeloid leukemia. Here the sequenced sample was PBMCs from the stem cell graft donor, taken from the stem cell graft. The chain has TRBV5-1 and TRBJ2-7; D is unclear. The CDR3 here is CASSLVGYEQYF. Here the CDR3 DNA reads TGCGCCAGCAGCTTGGTAGGTTACGAGCAGTACTTC.